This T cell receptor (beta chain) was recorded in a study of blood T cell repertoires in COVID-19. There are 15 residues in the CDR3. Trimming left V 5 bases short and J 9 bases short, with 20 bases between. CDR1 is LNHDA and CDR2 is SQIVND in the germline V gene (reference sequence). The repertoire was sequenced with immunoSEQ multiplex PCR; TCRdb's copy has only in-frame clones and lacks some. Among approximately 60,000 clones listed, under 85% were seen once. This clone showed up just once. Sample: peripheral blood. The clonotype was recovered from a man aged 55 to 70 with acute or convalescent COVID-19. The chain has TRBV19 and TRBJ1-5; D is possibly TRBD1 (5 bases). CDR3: CASSLKIANGGPQHF. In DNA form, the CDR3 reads TGTGCCAGTAGTTTGAAAATAGCTAACGGGGGGCCCCAGCATTTT.